These 15 T cell receptor beta chains share one sample of origin, sequenced in a study of blood T cell repertoires in COVID-19. The assay was immunoSEQ multiplex PCR, and TCRdb's table has in-frame clones only and misses some. Altogether about 380,000 clones are present, 88% being singletons, with the ten largest covering 1.2%. Sequencing was done on a sample of PBMCs or T cells enriched from blood (not recorded which). The receptors stem from a young woman who had recovered from COVID-19.

This clone has a single count. The J gene is TRBJ1-1, the V gene TRBV6-5, with 8 nucleotides matching TRBD1. V shed 6 bases and J 11 bases; nucleotides not matched to a gene: 11. The CDR3 runs to 13 residues. The V gene's germline CDR1 is MNHEY and CDR2 SVGAGI. DNA of the CDR3: TGTGCCAGCAGACCCCGACAGGGGCCGTCGGCTTTCTTT. It specifies CASRPRQGPSAFF.

This sequence joins TRBV7-3 and TRBJ2-1, with 12 bases lining up with TRBD1. There are 15 residues in the CDR3. Germline assignment: CDR1 SGHTA and CDR2 FQGTGA. Trimming cost V 1 base and J 7 bases; bases outside gene matches: 2. CDR3 residues: CASSLMGQGANEQFF. The CDR3, as DNA: TGTGCCAGCAGCTTAATGGGACAGGGGGCGAATGAGCAGTTCTTC.

Here the CDR3 DNA reads TGTGCCAGCTCACCCCTGTCTCCTGAAGCTTTCTTT. Protein: CASSPLSPEAFF. V is TRBV18 and J is TRBJ1-1; D remains ambiguous. The CDR3 length is 12 residues. The ends were cut back, 3 bases at V and 6 bases at J, with 8 bases in the middle. CDR1 is KGHSH and CDR2 is LQKENI in the germline V gene. Looking up the rest from reference TRBV18 and TRBJ1-1 gives the full variable domain: NAGVMQNPRHLVRRRGQEARLRCSPMKGHSHVYWYRQLPEEGLKFMVYLQKENIIDESGMPKERFSAEFPKEGPSILRIQQVVRGDSAAYFCASSPLSPEAFFGQGTRLTVV.

The J gene is TRBJ1-2, the V gene TRBV25-1; possibly TRBD1 for D (5 bases). Trimming cost V 2 bases and J 4 bases, with 20 bases left between them. In germline, CDR1 is MGHDK, CDR2 SYGVNS. The CDR3 length is 17 residues. CDR3 in amino acids: CASSEDWAGPLTYGYTF. The CDR3 DNA sequence: TGTGCCAGCAGTGAAGATTGGGCGGGGCCTCTTACCTATGGCTACACCTTC.

This chain links TRBV10-3 with TRBJ1-1; 7 nucleotides agree with TRBD1. The CDR3 has 14 amino acids. V dropped 8 bases and J dropped 1; count of bases not matched to a gene: 7. Germline V lookup: CDR1 ENHRY, CDR2 SYGVKD. This CDR3 is CAIVADRKNTEAFF. As DNA, the CDR3 is TGTGCCATCGTTGCGGACAGGAAGAACACTGAAGCTTTCTTT.

The chain carries TRBV5-4 and TRBJ2-7; 8 bases are a match to TRBD2. V trimming: 7 bases; J trimming: 5 bases; junction bases outside the gene matches: 17. In germline, CDR1 is SGHNT, CDR2 YYREEE (reference sequence). This CDR3 has 16 residues. CDR3 sequence: CASHSTRPGTRNEQYF. In nucleotides, the CDR3 is TGTGCCAGCCATTCCACCCGCCCGGGGACTAGAAACGAGCAGTACTTC. Looking up the rest from reference TRBV5-4 and TRBJ2-7 gives the full variable domain: ETGVTQSPTHLIKTRGQQVTLRCSSQSGHNTVSWYQQALGQGPQFIFQYYREEENGRGNFPPRFSGLQFPNYSSELNVNALELDDSALYLCASHSTRPGTRNEQYFGPGTRLTVT.

The J gene is TRBJ1-1, the V gene TRBV5-6; 8 nucleotides agree with TRBD1. Germline loops: CDR1 SGHDT, CDR2 YYEEEE. V lost 6 bases to trimming and J lost 5 bases; unmatched junction nucleotides: 21. CDR3 length: 18 residues. The CDR3 DNA reads TGTGCCAGCATCCGGGCTGGGGGCCCAGGGGGCGCATGGACTGAAGCTTTCTTT. Translating gives CASIRAGGPGGAWTEAFF.

CDR3 bases: TGTGCCAGTAGTATGGGAGTCGGGTACCCAGATACGCAGTATTTT. It is translated as CASSMGVGYPDTQYF. The chain uses TRBV19 and TRBJ2-3; TRBD2 is a possible D gene (5 bases). V was clipped by 3 bases and J by 4 bases, with 14 bases between them. The germline CDR1 and CDR2 sequences are LNHDA and SQIVND (reference sequence). This CDR3 has 15 amino acids.

Here the CDR3 reads CASSFYADYGYTF. CDR3 sequence (DNA): TGTGCCAGCAGTTTTTATGCGGACTATGGCTACACCTTC. This rearrangement joins TRBV27 to TRBJ1-2; D is unclear. Trimming removed 3 bases at V and 3 bases at J, with 8 bases between. Germline V gives CDR1 MNHEY, CDR2 SMNVEV (reference sequence). The CDR3 covers 13 residues.

In its sample, this clone was seen a few times. The chain recombines TRBV2 with TRBJ2-5; 7 nucleotides agree with TRBD1. V dropped 1 base and J dropped 1; count of bases not matched to a gene: 9. The CDR3 covers 17 residues. In germline, CDR1 is SNHLY, CDR2 FYNNEI. CDR3 nucleotides: TGTGCCAGCAGTGAAGTTGTCAGGGGGATCGCCCAAGAGACCCAGTACTTC. This encodes CASSEVVRGIAQETQYF.

CDR3 nucleotides: TGTGCCACCAGTGATTTCGCGGGCGGGGGGCTCTACAATGAGCAGTTCTTC. This codes for CATSDFAGGGLYNEQFF. The rearrangement uses TRBV24-1 and TRBJ2-1, with 8 bases identical to TRBD2. The CDR3 length is 17 residues. V lost 1 base to trimming and J lost 3 bases; unmatched junction nucleotides: 7. Germline loops: CDR1 KGHDR, CDR2 SFDVKD.

This clone has a single count. This chain joins TRBV7-9 and TRBJ1-1; a possible D gene is TRBD1 (6 bases). The CDR3 is 15 amino acids. V was pared by 3 bases and J by 3 bases, with 14 bases between. Germline assignment: CDR1 SEHNR and CDR2 FQNEAQ (reference sequence). The DNA of the CDR3 is TGTGCCAGCAGCTTTGAAGGGGGACGGTACACTGAAGCTTTCTTT. This gives the protein CASSFEGGRYTEAFF.

The chain combines TRBV6-5 with TRBJ1-2, with 11 bases that match TRBD1. The CDR3 runs to 14 residues. J gave up 8 bases and V 2 bases, and 4 bases lay outside the gene matches. Germline values: CDR1 MNHEY, CDR2 SVGAGI. The CDR3 reads CASSYGTGGGGYTF. The CDR3 coding sequence is TGTGCCAGCAGTTACGGGACAGGGGGGGGAGGCTACACCTTC.

A remark on this clone: The same CDR3 is also encoded by other DNA sequences in this sample. The chain combines TRBV18 with TRBJ1-1; no firm D call. The germline V gene has CDR1 KGHSH and CDR2 LQKENI. Trimming removed 3 bases from V and 5 bases from J, with 7 bases in between. The CDR3 runs 12 residues. The CDR3 loop is CASSPRETEAFF. CDR3 nucleotides: TGTGCCAGCTCACCGCGGGAGACTGAAGCTTTCTTT.

The chain employs TRBV7-6 and TRBJ2-7; 8 bases fit TRBD2. CDR3 length: 15 amino acids. J was trimmed by 3 bases and V by 2 bases; bases with no gene match: 6. Germline values: CDR1 SGHVS, CDR2 FNYEAQ. DNA of the CDR3: TGTGCCAGCAGCTTAATCGGGCGGGGGGACTACGAGCAGTACTTC. It encodes CASSLIGRGDYEQYF.